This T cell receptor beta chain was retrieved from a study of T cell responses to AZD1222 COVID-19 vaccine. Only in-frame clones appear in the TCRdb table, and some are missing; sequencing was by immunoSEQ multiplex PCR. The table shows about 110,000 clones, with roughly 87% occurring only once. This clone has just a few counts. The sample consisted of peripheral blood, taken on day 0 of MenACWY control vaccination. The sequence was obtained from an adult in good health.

The CDR3 reads CASTTTYEQYF. The CDR3, as DNA: TGTGCCAGCACTACTACTTACGAGCAGTACTTC. The genes are TRBV28 and TRBJ2-7; D unclear. Trimming took off 7 bases at V and 4 bases at J, with 8 bases between the two ends. The CDR3 loop spans 11 amino acids. In germline, CDR1 is MDHEN, CDR2 SYDVKM. Complete variable domain (other parts from reference TRBV28 and TRBJ2-7): DVKVTQSSRYLVKRTGEKVFLECVQDMDHENMFWYRQDPGLGLRLIYFSYDVKMKEKGDIPEGYSVSREKKERFSLILESASTNQTSMYLCASTTTYEQYFGPGTRLTVT.